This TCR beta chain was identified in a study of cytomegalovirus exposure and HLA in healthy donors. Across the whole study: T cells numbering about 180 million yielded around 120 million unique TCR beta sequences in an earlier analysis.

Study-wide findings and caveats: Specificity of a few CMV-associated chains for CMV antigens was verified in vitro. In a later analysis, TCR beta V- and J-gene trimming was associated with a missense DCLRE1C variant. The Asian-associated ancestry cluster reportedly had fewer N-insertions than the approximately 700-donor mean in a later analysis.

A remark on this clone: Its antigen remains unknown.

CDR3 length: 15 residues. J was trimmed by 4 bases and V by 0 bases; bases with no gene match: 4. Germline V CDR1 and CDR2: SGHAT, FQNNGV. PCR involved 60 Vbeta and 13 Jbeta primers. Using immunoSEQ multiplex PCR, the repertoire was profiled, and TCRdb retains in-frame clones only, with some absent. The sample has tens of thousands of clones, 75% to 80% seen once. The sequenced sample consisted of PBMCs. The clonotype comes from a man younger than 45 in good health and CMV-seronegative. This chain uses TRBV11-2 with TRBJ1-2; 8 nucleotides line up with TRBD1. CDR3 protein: CASSLEPTGGYGYTF. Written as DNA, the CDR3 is TGTGCCAGCAGCTTAGAACCTACAGGGGGCTATGGCTACACCTTC.